The rows below give T cell receptor beta chains drawn from one sample of a study of blood T cell repertoires in COVID-19. The method was immunoSEQ multiplex PCR; TCRdb's version includes in-frame clones alone and lacks a portion of them. The sample comprises under 350,000 clones, around nine tenths of which are singletons, and 2.6% rests with the top ten. The sequencing sample was made of PBMCs or T cells enriched from blood (not recorded which). These receptors came from a man aged 60-69 years who had recovered from COVID-19. CDR3s include the opening cysteine and the closing phenylalanine or tryptophan. D genes are given only for firm matches. Rows may omit the clone size; those that give it use once, few, many or a size class.

v_call	d_call	clone_size	j_call	cdr3_aa	cdr3_nt
TRBV12-3/TRBV12-4	TRBD1	.	TRBJ2-3	CASRETGMGTQYF	TGTGCCAGCAGAGAGACAGGGATGGGTACGCAGTATTTT
TRBV18	.	.	TRBJ1-2	CASSPGTGDFYGYTF	TGTGCCAGCTCACCTGGGACGGGAGATTTCTATGGCTACACCTTC
TRBV4-1	TRBD2	.	TRBJ2-3	CASSHQLAPTDTQYF	TGCGCCAGCAGCCACCAACTAGCGCCCACAGATACGCAGTATTTT
TRBV11-3	.	.	TRBJ1-1	CASRSSYGVEAFF	TGTGCCAGCAGATCCTCATACGGGGTTGAAGCTTTCTTT
TRBV6-1	TRBD2	.	TRBJ2-1	CASSEGRSGKSSYNEQFF	TGTGCCAGCAGTGAAGGGCGTAGCGGGAAGAGCTCCTACAATGAGCAGTTCTTC
TRBV5-1	TRBD1	.	TRBJ2-1	CASTAGTGMYDEQFF	TGCGCCAGCACCGCCGGGACAGGGATGTACGATGAGCAGTTCTTC
TRBV13	.	.	TRBJ1-1	CASSLQAGRRAFF	TGTGCCAGCAGCTTACAGGCAGGGCGGCGGGCTTTCTTT
TRBV6-1	TRBD2	.	TRBJ2-3	CASSETWTSGTDTQYF	TGTGCCAGCAGTGAAACCTGGACTAGCGGGACAGATACGCAGTATTTT
TRBV28	TRBD1	.	TRBJ1-1	CASRGGQVTEAFF	TGTGCCAGCAGAGGGGGCCAGGTCACTGAAGCTTTCTTT
TRBV5-4	.	.	TRBJ2-1	CASSPGGTGRENEQFF	TGTGCCAGCAGCCCGGGGGGGACAGGGAGAGAGAATGAGCAGTTCTTC
TRBV13	.	.	TRBJ2-1	CASSLGSGNEQFF	TGTGCCAGCAGCTTAGGGAGCGGCAATGAGCAGTTCTTC
TRBV3-1/TRBV3-2	TRBD2	.	TRBJ2-5	CASSHTGTSGLSRVETQYF	TGTGCCAGCAGCCATACCGGGACTAGCGGACTTAGTAGGGTAGAGACCCAGTACTTC
TRBV3-1/TRBV3-2	.	.	TRBJ1-3	CASSRLASGNTIYF	TGTGCCAGCAGCCGGTTGGCTTCTGGAAACACCATATATTTT
TRBV4-2	TRBD1	.	TRBJ1-5	CASSLGTGNQPQHF	TGTGCCAGCAGCCTCGGGACAGGGAATCAGCCCCAGCATTTT
TRBV2	TRBD1	.	TRBJ2-1	CASIRDSSYNEQFF	TGTGCCAGCATTAGGGACAGCTCCTACAATGAGCAGTTCTTC
TRBV4-2	.	.	TRBJ2-3	CASSQVRAGRADTQYF	TGTGCCAGCAGCCAAGTAAGGGCGGGTAGGGCAGATACGCAGTATTTT
TRBV19	TRBD1	.	TRBJ2-7	CASSSLPGQGSSYEQYF	TGTGCCAGTAGTAGCTTACCGGGACAGGGGAGCTCCTACGAGCAGTACTTC
TRBV9	.	.	TRBJ1-1	CASSRTPILRDTEAFF	TGTGCCAGCAGCCGTACACCTATCTTACGGGACACTGAAGCTTTCTTT
TRBV9	.	few	TRBJ1-4	CASSVRGALNEKLFF	TGTGCCAGCAGCGTACGGGGGGCTCTTAATGAAAAACTGTTTTTT
TRBV3-1/TRBV3-2	.	once	TRBJ1-1	CASSARGGYGSFF	TGTGCCAGCAGCGCTCGGGGTGGTTATGGGTCTTTCTTT
TRBV7-9	.	.	TRBJ1-5	CASSLEFEPQHF	TGTGCCAGCAGCTTAGAATTCGAGCCCCAGCATTTT
TRBV5-1	.	.	TRBJ1-3	CASSLGGSLSGNTIYF	TGCGCCAGCAGCTTGGGAGGGTCGCTCTCTGGAAACACCATATATTTT
TRBV3-1/TRBV3-2	TRBD1	once	TRBJ1-1	CASSQHDRQGHGAFF	TGTGCCAGCAGCCAACACGATCGACAGGGGCACGGCGCTTTCTTT
TRBV3-1/TRBV3-2	.	.	TRBJ2-7	CASSQVVTGPYEQYF	TGTGCCAGCAGCCAAGTGGTGACAGGACCCTACGAGCAGTACTTC
TRBV5-1	.	once	TRBJ1-5	CASSLGPYSNQPQHF	TGCGCCAGCAGCTTGGGGCCTTATAGCAATCAGCCCCAGCATTTT
TRBV5-1	TRBD1	few	TRBJ1-5	CASSSTAGTGQPQHF	TGCGCCAGCAGCTCCACCGCCGGGACAGGGCAGCCCCAGCATTTT
TRBV29-1	.	.	TRBJ1-1	CSVSVSQNTEAFF	TGCAGCGTTTCGGTATCCCAGAACACTGAAGCTTTCTTT
TRBV11-3	TRBD1	few	TRBJ2-7	CASSSPPTGGYEQYF	TGTGCCAGCAGCTCCCCCCCGACAGGGGGCTACGAGCAGTACTTC
TRBV7-8	TRBD1	.	TRBJ1-5	CASSPRTGTNQPQHF	TGTGCCAGCAGCCCACGGACAGGGACCAATCAGCCCCAGCATTTT
TRBV2	TRBD1	.	TRBJ1-1	CASSVTGAGEAFF	TGTGCCAGCAGTGTAACAGGGGCCGGTGAAGCTTTCTTT
TRBV6-6	TRBD1	.	TRBJ2-3	CASSPGTASTDTQYF	TGTGCCAGCAGCCCCGGGACAGCAAGCACAGATACGCAGTATTTT
TRBV6-5	.	.	TRBJ2-6	CASIGTGANVLTF	TGTGCCAGCATCGGGACTGGGGCCAACGTCCTGACTTTC
TRBV18	TRBD1	.	TRBJ1-2	CASSPPGTGNDYTF	TGTGCCAGCTCACCACCGGGGACAGGTAACGACTACACCTTC
TRBV4-1	TRBD1	.	TRBJ1-5	CASSLTGTASNQPQHF	TGCGCCAGCAGCCTAACCGGGACAGCTAGCAATCAGCCCCAGCATTTT
TRBV6-2/TRBV6-3	TRBD2	.	TRBJ2-1	CASSSSGGPNEQFF	TGTGCCAGCAGTTCTAGCGGGGGGCCCAATGAGCAGTTCTTC
TRBV4-1	.	.	TRBJ1-5	CASSQAGYNQPQHF	TGCGCCAGCAGCCAAGCGGGGTACAATCAGCCCCAGCATTTT
TRBV29-1	.	.	TRBJ1-2	CSVDRYGEGYGYTF	TGCAGCGTTGACCGTTATGGCGAGGGTTATGGCTACACCTTC
TRBV7-3	.	.	TRBJ1-2	CASSLEGRGSNYGYTF	TGTGCCAGCAGCTTAGAAGGGCGGGGCTCGAACTATGGCTACACCTTC
TRBV7-2	TRBD1	.	TRBJ2-1	CASKTGTGDYNEQFF	TGTGCCAGCAAAACCGGGACAGGGGACTACAATGAGCAGTTCTTC
TRBV7-9	.	.	TRBJ2-2	CASSLLQGAGELFF	TGTGCCAGCAGCTTATTGCAAGGGGCCGGGGAGCTGTTTTTT
TRBV10-1	.	.	TRBJ2-2	CASSEDQGTGELFF	TGCGCCAGCAGTGAGGACCAGGGGACCGGGGAGCTGTTTTTT
TRBV5-1	.	.	TRBJ1-6	CASSLDSGQGRSPLHF	TGCGCCAGCAGCTTGGATTCCGGGCAGGGTAGATCACCCCTCCACTTT
TRBV5-1	.	.	TRBJ1-2	CASSLNGNYGYTF	TGCGCCAGCAGCTTGAACGGTAACTATGGCTACACCTTC
TRBV6-2/TRBV6-3	TRBD1	.	TRBJ1-2	CASSYRRQGYGYTF	TGTGCCAGCAGTTACCGTAGACAGGGATATGGCTACACCTTC
TRBV2	.	once	TRBJ1-5	CASSERGRNNQPQHF	TGTGCCAGCAGTGAACGTGGCAGAAACAATCAGCCCCAGCATTTT
TRBV5-1	.	.	TRBJ1-1	CASSLGDEGTEAFF	TGCGCCAGCAGCTTGGGTGACGAGGGAACTGAAGCTTTCTTT
TRBV5-1	TRBD2	.	TRBJ2-2	CASSRTSGRLGELFF	TGCGCCAGCAGCAGGACTAGCGGGAGACTCGGGGAGCTGTTTTTT
TRBV5-1	TRBD1	.	TRBJ1-1	CASSLGRSFRGQGSSLNTEAFF	TGCGCCAGCAGCTTGGGCCGCTCTTTTCGAGGACAGGGTTCTTCCTTAAACACTGAAGCTTTCTTT
TRBV11-3	TRBD2	.	TRBJ2-2	CASIPGLAEGTGELFF	TGTGCCAGCATCCCCGGACTAGCGGAGGGCACCGGGGAGCTGTTTTTT
TRBV19	.	.	TRBJ1-5	CASSIERNQPQHF	TGTGCCAGTAGTATTGAGAGAAATCAGCCCCAGCATTTT
TRBV4-1	TRBD2	.	TRBJ2-1	CASSQKTSGDYNEQFF	TGCGCCAGCAGCCAAAAGACTAGCGGAGATTACAATGAGCAGTTCTTC
TRBV25-1	.	.	TRBJ2-2	CASSDGNTGELFF	TGTGCCAGCAGTGACGGGAACACCGGGGAGCTGTTTTTT
TRBV6-5	.	once	TRBJ2-1	CASSRGAPSYNEQFF	TGTGCCAGCAGTCGGGGAGCCCCATCCTACAATGAGCAGTTCTTC
TRBV30	.	.	TRBJ2-3	CAWSPGGVVNTQYF	TGTGCCTGGAGTCCTGGAGGAGTAGTTAATACGCAGTATTTT
TRBV5-4	.	.	TRBJ2-7	CASSSGDTNEQYF	TGTGCCAGCAGCTCCGGGGACACCAACGAGCAGTACTTC